This passage covers 6 T cell receptor beta chains from one sample sequenced in a study of beta chain features in type 1 diabetes. The isolated RNA, all of it, was reverse transcribed, so expressed TCRB transcripts were what got sequenced. The protocol was immunoSEQ multiplex PCR, while the TCRdb copy is restricted to in-frame clones and leaves out a portion. The sample holds about 930,000 clones, 15% to 20% seen once. The material sequenced was naive CD4+ T cells from blood. These receptors came from a woman aged 18-29 years in good health.

This clone was seen only a few times. The chain links TRBV28 to TRBJ2-7; maybe TRBD1 (6 bases). The CDR3 extends over 14 amino acids. V was trimmed by 2 bases and J by 2 bases, leaving 10 bases between them. The germline V gene has CDR1 MDHEN and CDR2 SYDVKM. CDR3 sequence: CASSLTKGAYEQYF. The CDR3 region has the DNA TGTGCCAGCAGTTTAACTAAGGGGGCCTACGAGCAGTACTTC.

This sequence joins TRBV9 and TRBJ2-1; D unclear. The CDR3 runs to 13 residues. Germline-derived CDR1 and CDR2 are SGDLS and YYNGEE. Between the trimmed V and J ends, which lost 0 bases and 7 bases, there was a span of 8 bases. CDR3 sequence reads: CASSVVPQNEQFF. CDR3 coding DNA: TGTGCCAGCAGCGTAGTTCCTCAAAATGAGCAGTTCTTC.

The V call is TRBV4-3, the J call TRBJ2-1; D is uncertain. The CDR3 is made up of 14 amino acids. The germline V gene encodes CDR1 LGHNA and CDR2 YSLEER. Deletions cut 0 bases from V and 8 bases from J, with 11 bases between. The CDR3 loop reads CASSQESVVYEQFF. CDR3 DNA: TGCGCCAGCAGCCAAGAGTCGGTGGTTTATGAGCAGTTCTTC.

In its sample, this clone was seen a few times. The V call is TRBV4-3, the J call TRBJ2-3; D is ambiguous. Trimming stripped 1 base from V and 3 bases from J, with 14 bases between. Germline V gene lookup returns CDR1 LGHNA and CDR2 YSLEER. The CDR3 is 16 amino acids. This chain's CDR3 is CASSQVEGRHTDTQYF. DNA for the CDR3: TGCGCCAGCAGCCAAGTTGAAGGAAGGCATACAGATACGCAGTATTTT.

The CDR3: CASSLPGPYEQYF. CDR3 nucleotides: TGTGCCAGCAGCTTACCGGGGCCCTACGAGCAGTACTTC. The chain recombines TRBV7-2 with TRBJ2-7; D may be TRBD1 or TRBD2 (5 bases each). Germline CDR1 SGHTA, CDR2 FQGNSA. The CDR3 consists of 13 residues. Trimming cost V 2 bases and J 2 bases, with 7 bases left between them.

The rearrangement joins TRBV9 to TRBJ2-7; no reliable D call. Germline-derived CDR1 and CDR2 are SGDLS and YYNGEE. The CDR3 consists of 13 residues. Trimming shortened V by 1 base and J by 6 bases, and 11 bases separated the two germline ends. CDR3 in amino acids: CASSVLSRAEQYF. In DNA form, the CDR3 reads TGTGCCAGCAGCGTACTTTCCAGAGCCGAGCAGTACTTC. The whole variable domain, filled in from reference TRBV9 and TRBJ2-7, reads DSGVTQTPKHLITATGQRVTLRCSPRSGDLSVYWYQQSLDQGLQFLIQYYNGEERAKGNILERFSAQQFPDLHSELNLSSLELGDSALYFCASSVLSRAEQYFGPGTRLTVT.